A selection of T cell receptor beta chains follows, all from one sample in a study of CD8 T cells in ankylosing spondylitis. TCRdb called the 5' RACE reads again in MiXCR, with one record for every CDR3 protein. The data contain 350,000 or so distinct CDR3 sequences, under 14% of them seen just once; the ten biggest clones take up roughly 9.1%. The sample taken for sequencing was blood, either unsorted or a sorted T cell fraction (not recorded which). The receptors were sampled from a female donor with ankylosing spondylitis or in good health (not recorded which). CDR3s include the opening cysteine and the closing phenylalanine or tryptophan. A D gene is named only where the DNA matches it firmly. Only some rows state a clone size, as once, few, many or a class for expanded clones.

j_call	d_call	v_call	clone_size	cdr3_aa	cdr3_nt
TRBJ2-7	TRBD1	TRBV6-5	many	CASSYSGDRDHEQYF	TGTGCCAGCAGTTACTCAGGGGACAGGGACCACGAGCAGTACTTC
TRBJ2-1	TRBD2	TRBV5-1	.	CASSLALAGVIDEQFF	TGCGCCAGCAGCTTGGCTCTAGCGGGAGTTATAGATGAGCAGTTCTTC
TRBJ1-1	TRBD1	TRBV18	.	CASSRGTASLEAFF	TGTGCCAGCTCTCGGGGGACAGCGAGTCTTGAAGCTTTCTTT
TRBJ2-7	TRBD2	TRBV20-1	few	CSARPSGTSGYEQYF	TGCAGTGCTAGACCCTCCGGGACTAGCGGCTACGAGCAGTACTTC
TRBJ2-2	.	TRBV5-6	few	CASSFRPLNTGELFF	TGTGCCAGCAGCTTCAGGCCCCTGAACACCGGGGAGCTGTTTTTT
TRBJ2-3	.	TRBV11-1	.	CASSPTSYRVEGTDTQYF	TGTGCCAGCAGCCCGACTTCATACAGGGTTGAGGGGACAGATACGCAGTATTTT
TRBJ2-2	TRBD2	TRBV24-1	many	CATSDTGTIQNTGELFF	TGTGCCACCAGTGATACCGGGACTATCCAGAACACCGGGGAGCTGTTTTTT
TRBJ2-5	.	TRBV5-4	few	CASSLDRQAGTQYF	TGTGCCAGCAGCTTGGACCGACAGGCGGGGACCCAGTACTTC
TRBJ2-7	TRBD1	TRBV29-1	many	CSVEDRYRGTYEQYF	TGCAGCGTTGAAGATCGTTACAGGGGCACCTACGAGCAGTACTTC
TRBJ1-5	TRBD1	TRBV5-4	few	CASSWRGGTGAVSNQPQHF	TGTGCCAGCAGCTGGAGAGGTGGGACAGGCGCTGTTAGCAATCAGCCCCAGCATTTT
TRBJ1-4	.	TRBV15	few	CATSRALAASNEKLFF	TGTGCCACCAGCAGAGCCCTAGCGGCTAGTAATGAAAAACTGTTTTTT
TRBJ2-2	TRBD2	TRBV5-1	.	CASNPGLATGELFF	TGCGCCAGCAATCCGGGACTAGCGACCGGGGAGCTGTTTTTT
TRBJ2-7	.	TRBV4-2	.	CASSQGTDRYEQYF	TGTGCCAGCAGCCAGGGGACTGACCGCTACGAGCAGTACTTC
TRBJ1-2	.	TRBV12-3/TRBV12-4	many	CASSLTGANYGYTF	TGTGCCAGCAGTCTGACAGGAGCTAACTATGGCTACACCTTC
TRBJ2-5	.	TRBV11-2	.	CASSWRRRAGPSMVGQETQYF	TGTGCCAGCAGCTGGAGGCGGCGCGCGGGTCCCTCAATGGTTGGCCAAGAGACCCAGTACTTC
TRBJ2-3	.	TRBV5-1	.	CASSLALGTSTDTQYF	TGCGCCAGCAGCTTGGCCCTCGGAACTAGCACAGATACGCAGTATTTT
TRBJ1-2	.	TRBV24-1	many	CATSDFRQDYGYTF	TGTGCCACCAGTGATTTCCGGCAAGACTATGGCTACACCTTC
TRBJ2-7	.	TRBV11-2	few	CASSFRTSIEQYF	TGTGCCAGCAGCTTCCGGACCTCCATCGAGCAGTACTTC
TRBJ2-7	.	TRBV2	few	CASRLTYEQYF	TGTGCCAGCCGTCTGACCTACGAGCAGTACTTC